This TCR beta chain was obtained from a study of T cell responses to AZD1222 COVID-19 vaccine. Germline CDR1 reads SEHNR; CDR2 reads FQNEAQ (reference sequence). This CDR3 comprises 15 residues. The V and J ends lost 5 bases and 3 bases, in that order; junction bases with no gene match: 8. TCRdb's copy holds only in-frame clones and misses some; the assay was immunoSEQ multiplex PCR. This table holds 85,000 to 100,000 clones, 86% found once. Comment on this clone: The antigen is not known.

General study results and limits: Spike-specific TCR repertoires showed rising breadth and depth after two AZD1222 doses.

Sample: peripheral blood, taken on day 0 of AZD1222 vaccination. The chain employs TRBV7-9 and TRBJ1-2, with TRBD1 matching over 8 bases. This clonotype was obtained from an adult in good health. The CDR3 nucleotides read TGTGCCAGCAGCACCTACAGGGGGGACGACTATGGCTACACCTTC. Its translation: CASSTYRGDDYGYTF. Drawing the rest from reference TRBV7-9 and TRBJ1-2, the complete variable domain is DTGVSQNPRHKITKRGQNVTFRCDPISEHNRLYWYRQTLGQGPEFLTYFQNEAQLEKSRLLSDRFSAERPKGSFSTLEIQRTEQGDSAMYLCASSTYRGDDYGYTFGSGTRLTVV.